The entry below describes one T cell receptor (beta chain). The target of this receptor is not known. Base qualities are not recorded, but no much larger clone differs from it by a single base. This entry comes from a study of T cell responses to AZD1222 COVID-19 vaccine (dated by TCRdb to the early 2020s). About the investigation overall: AZD1222 recipients whose second dose came at about 4 weeks and those whose second dose came at about 12 weeks were combined into one group, since spike-specific TCR depth and breadth did not differ between the two schedules. Trial participants were enrolled by age into subgroups of 18-55, 56-69 and 70-plus years, and around 150, 29 and 61 TCR-sequenced participants, respectively, were included in these subgroups. TCR sequencing was performed for more than 230 trial participants, of whom roughly 200 were given two doses of AZD1222 and around 26 were given two doses of MenACWY control vaccine. The research as a whole found: Participants were mostly white British, with more females than males. The authors suggested clonal diversity may have been underestimated. After two AZD1222 doses, both the breadth and the depth of spike-specific TCRs were significantly higher than at day 0 and than in MenACWY recipients. The whole spike protein was spanned by vaccine-associated CD4 TCRs, and dominant responses were seen in regions 160-218 and 743-854. The 56-69-year group was small, and its depth increase did not reach significance, likely because of low power. Because no samples from the day 14 peak response were available, repertoires could be characterized only after the peak T cell response. Epitopes outside the regions mutated in the B.1.351 and B.1.1.7 variants were reportedly recognized by nearly half of the unique spike-specific TCRs. Conclusions about previously exposed vaccinees were limited because only six AZD1222 recipients were SARS-CoV-2 seropositive at baseline.

Reading the label with the study, this specimen's time point is: baseline before first vaccination. Samples from vaccinated people were obtained from the UK trials COV001 and COV002, which included a single-blind randomized controlled phase 2/3 trial of AZD1222 (ChAdOx1 nCoV-19) in healthy adults. For TCRbeta chain sequencing, PBMC samples were collected from trial participants at day 0 and at day 28 after the second dose. The CDR3 regions of human TCRbeta chains were analyzed by immunosequencing. On the authors' methods: TCRs in the repertoires were matched against a reference library of SARS-CoV-2-specific TCRs that had been generated with the MIRA antigen-specificity platform. Breadth was defined as the fraction of unique TCRs that were SARS-CoV-2-associated, and depth was defined as the fraction of total T cells that were SARS-CoV-2-associated. Using the MIRA data, each spike-specific TCR was mapped to the spike region that the TCR reacts to and placed in a CD4 or CD8 class. Log10-transformed breadth and depth values were compared by one-way ANOVA with Sidak's multiple comparisons tests. TCRdb's version of the immuneACCESS table is confined to in-frame rearrangements and falls short of the full clone set. An unresolved V gene accounts for under half of the shortfall where checked; the remainder is of unknown origin. That table is the source of V, J and clone size, and D and trimming were worked out from the DNA. Present in this sample are more than 100,000 clones, around 87% of which were seen just once. The top ten clones comprise about 3.7% of the sample.

The material was peripheral blood, obtained on day 0 of AZD1222 vaccination. This TCR derives from an adult in good health.

The base sequence is TGTGCCAGCAGCTATGGACCTGACAGGGGGCTTGGACCCATATATTTT. Translated, it gives CASSYGPDRGLGPIYF. The sequence is built from TRBV7-9 and TRBJ1-3; the central 10 bases match TRBD1. From V the trimming removes 4 bases and from J it removes 11 bases, while the gene matches leave 14 bases of the junction unaccounted for. Via the germline V gene (reference sequence), CDR1 is SEHNR and CDR2 FQNEAQ. The CDR3 contains 16 residues, cysteine and phenylalanine counted. Only the CDR3 region is kept as DNA, spanning 48 bases read in frame from base 1. When the CDR3 is completed using the reference TRBV7-9 and TRBJ1-3 genes on either side, the full variable domain is DTGVSQNPRHKITKRGQNVTFRCDPISEHNRLYWYRQTLGQGPEFLTYFQNEAQLEKSRLLSDRFSAERPKGSFSTLEIQRTEQGDSAMYLCASSYGPDRGLGPIYFGEGSWLTVV.